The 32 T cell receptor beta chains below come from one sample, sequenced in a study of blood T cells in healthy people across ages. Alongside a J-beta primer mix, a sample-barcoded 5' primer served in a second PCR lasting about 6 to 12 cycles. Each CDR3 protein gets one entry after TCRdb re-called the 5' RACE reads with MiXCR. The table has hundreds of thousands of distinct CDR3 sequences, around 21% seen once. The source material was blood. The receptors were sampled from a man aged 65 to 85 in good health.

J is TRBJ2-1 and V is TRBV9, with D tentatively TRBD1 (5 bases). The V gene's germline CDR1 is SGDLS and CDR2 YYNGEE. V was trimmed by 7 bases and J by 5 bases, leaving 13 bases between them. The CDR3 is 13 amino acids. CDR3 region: CASGKQVNNEQFF. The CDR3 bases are TGTGCCAGCGGAAAACAGGTTAACAATGAGCAGTTCTTC.

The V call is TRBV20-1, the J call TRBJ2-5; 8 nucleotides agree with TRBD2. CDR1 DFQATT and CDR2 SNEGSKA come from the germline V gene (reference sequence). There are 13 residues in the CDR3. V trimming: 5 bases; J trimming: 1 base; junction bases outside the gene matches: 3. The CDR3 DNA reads TGCAGTGCTGGACGGGAGGGCCAAGAGACCCAGTACTTC. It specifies CSAGREGQETQYF.

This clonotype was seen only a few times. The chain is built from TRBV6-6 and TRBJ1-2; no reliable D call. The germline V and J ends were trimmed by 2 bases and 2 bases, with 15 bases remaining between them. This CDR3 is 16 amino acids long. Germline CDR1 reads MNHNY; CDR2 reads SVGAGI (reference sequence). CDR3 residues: CASSYPPADLNYGYTF. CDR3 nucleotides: TGTGCCAGCAGTTACCCCCCGGCGGACCTGAACTATGGCTACACCTTC.

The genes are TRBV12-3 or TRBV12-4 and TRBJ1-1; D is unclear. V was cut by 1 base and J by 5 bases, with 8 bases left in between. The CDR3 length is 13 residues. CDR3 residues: CASSLVGETEAFF. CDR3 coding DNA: TGTGCCAGCAGTTTAGTAGGTGAGACTGAAGCTTTCTTT.

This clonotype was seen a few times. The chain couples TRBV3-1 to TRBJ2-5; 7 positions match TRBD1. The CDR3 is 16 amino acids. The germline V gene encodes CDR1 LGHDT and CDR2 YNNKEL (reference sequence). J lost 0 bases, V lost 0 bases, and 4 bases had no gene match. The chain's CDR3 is CASSQEDRRYQETQYF. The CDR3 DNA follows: TGTGCCAGCAGCCAAGAGGACAGGAGGTACCAAGAGACCCAGTACTTC.

CDR3 DNA: TGTGCCAGCAGTTACTCTAGCGGGAGCCGGTACAATGAGCAGTTCTTC. This sequence encodes CASSYSSGSRYNEQFF. The rearrangement links TRBV6-5 to TRBJ2-1; 9 bases line up with TRBD2. Germline lookup yields CDR1 MNHEY and CDR2 SVGAGI. This CDR3 contains 16 residues. V shed 0 bases and J 4 bases; nucleotides not matched to a gene: 4.

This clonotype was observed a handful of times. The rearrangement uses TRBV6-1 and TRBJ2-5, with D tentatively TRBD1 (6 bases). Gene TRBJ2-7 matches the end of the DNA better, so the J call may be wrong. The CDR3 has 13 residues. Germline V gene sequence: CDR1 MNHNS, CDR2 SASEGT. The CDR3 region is CASSGGHIYEQYF. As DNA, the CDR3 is TGTGCCAGCAGTGGGGGACATATTTACGAGCAGTACTTC.

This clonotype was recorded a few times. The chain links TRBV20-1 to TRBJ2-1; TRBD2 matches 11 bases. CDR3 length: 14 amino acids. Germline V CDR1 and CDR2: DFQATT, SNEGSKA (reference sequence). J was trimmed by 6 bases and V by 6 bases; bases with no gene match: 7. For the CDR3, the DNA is TGCAGTGCAAAAACTAGCGGGAGTTTCAATGAGCAGTTCTTC. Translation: CSAKTSGSFNEQFF.

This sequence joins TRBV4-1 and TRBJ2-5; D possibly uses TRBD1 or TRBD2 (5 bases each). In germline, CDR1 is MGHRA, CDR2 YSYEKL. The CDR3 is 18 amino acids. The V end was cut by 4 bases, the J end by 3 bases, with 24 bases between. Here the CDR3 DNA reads TGCGCCAGCAGCCCTTTCTTTCCGGGGACCGCGGCTAAAGAGACCCAGTACTTC. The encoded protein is CASSPFFPGTAAKETQYF.

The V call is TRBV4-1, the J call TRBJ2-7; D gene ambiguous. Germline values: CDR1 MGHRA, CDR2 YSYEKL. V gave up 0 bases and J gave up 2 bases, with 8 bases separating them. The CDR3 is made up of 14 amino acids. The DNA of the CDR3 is TGCGCCAGCAGCCAAGATGCCGGTCCCTACGAGCAGTACTTC. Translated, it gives CASSQDAGPYEQYF.

The CDR3 loop reads CASSSRTGQVVQYF. CDR3 coding DNA: TGCGCCAGCAGTTCCCGGACAGGGCAGGTTGTGCAGTACTTC. J is TRBJ2-7 and V is TRBV10-2; 8 positions match TRBD1. V lost 5 bases and J lost 9; bases outside the gene matches: 12. Germline V lookup: CDR1 WSHSY, CDR2 SAAADI. The CDR3 spans 14 residues.

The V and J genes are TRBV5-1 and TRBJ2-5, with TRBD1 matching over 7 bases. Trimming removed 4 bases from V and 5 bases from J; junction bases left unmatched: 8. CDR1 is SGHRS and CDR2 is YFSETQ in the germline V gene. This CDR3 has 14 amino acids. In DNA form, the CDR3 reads TGCGCCAGCAGCCCGATGACAGGGTTGGAGACCCAGTACTTC. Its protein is CASSPMTGLETQYF.

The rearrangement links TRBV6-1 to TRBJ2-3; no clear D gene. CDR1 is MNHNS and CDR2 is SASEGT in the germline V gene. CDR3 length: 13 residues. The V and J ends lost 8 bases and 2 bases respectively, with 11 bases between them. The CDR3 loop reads CASSFAITDTQYF. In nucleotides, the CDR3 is TGTGCCAGCTCTTTCGCCATCACAGATACGCAGTATTTT.

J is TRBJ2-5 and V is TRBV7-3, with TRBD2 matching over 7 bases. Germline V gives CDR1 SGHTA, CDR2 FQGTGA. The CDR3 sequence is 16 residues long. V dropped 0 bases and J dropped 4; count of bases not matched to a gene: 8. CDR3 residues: CASSLTGRALIETQYF. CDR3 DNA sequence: TGTGCCAGCAGCTTAACTGGGAGGGCCCTCATAGAGACCCAGTACTTC.

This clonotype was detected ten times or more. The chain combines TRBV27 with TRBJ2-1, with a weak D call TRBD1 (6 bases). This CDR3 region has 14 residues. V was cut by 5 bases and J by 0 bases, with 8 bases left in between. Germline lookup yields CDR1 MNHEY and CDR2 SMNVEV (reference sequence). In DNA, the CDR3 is TGTGCCAGCAGTCGGGACACCTCCTACAATGAGCAGTTCTTC. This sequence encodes CASSRDTSYNEQFF.

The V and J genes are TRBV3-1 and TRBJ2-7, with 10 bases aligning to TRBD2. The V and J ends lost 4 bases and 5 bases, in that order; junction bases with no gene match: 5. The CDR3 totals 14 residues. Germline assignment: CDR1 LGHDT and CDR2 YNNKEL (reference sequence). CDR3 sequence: CASSPLAGANEQYF. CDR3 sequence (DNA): TGTGCCAGCAGCCCCCTAGCGGGAGCCAACGAGCAGTACTTC.

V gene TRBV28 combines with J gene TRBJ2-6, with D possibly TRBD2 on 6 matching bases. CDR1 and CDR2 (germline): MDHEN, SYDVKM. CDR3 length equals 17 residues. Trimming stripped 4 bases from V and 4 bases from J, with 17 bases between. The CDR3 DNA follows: TGTGCCAGCAGTTCCTCGGGACTCCTAGTAGGGGCCAACGTCCTGACTTTC. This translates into CASSSSGLLVGANVLTF.

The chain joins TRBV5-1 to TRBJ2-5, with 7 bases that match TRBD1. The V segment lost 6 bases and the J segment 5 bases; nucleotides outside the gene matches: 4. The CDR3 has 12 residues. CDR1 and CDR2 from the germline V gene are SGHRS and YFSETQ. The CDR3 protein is CASTDRAETQYF. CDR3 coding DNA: TGCGCCAGCACAGACAGGGCGGAGACCCAGTACTTC.

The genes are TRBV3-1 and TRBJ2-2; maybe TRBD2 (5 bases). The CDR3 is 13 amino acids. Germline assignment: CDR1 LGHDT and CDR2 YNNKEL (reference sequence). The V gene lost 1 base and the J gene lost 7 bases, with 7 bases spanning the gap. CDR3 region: CASSQARDGELFF. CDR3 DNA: TGTGCCAGCAGCCAAGCCCGGGACGGGGAGCTGTTTTTT.

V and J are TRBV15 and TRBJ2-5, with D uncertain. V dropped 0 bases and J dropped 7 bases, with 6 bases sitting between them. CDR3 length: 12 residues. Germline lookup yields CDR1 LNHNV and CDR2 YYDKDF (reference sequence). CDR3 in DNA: TGTGCCACCAGCAGAGATGACGGGACCCAGTACTTC. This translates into CATSRDDGTQYF.

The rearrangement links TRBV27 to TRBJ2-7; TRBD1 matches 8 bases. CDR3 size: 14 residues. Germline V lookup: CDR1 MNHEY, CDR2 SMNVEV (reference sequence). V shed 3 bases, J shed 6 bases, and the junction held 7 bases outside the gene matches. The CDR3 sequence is CASSLVRGQSEQYF. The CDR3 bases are TGTGCCAGCAGTTTGGTCAGGGGGCAGAGCGAGCAGTACTTC.

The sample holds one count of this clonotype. The CDR3 sequence is CASSPNLRGRTEAFF. CDR3 sequence (DNA): TGCGCCAGCAGCCCGAACCTCAGGGGGCGGACTGAAGCTTTCTTT. The chain carries TRBV4-1 and TRBJ1-1; 8 bases map to TRBD1. Germline CDR1 MGHRA, CDR2 YSYEKL. V shed 4 bases, J shed 5 bases, and the junction held 9 bases outside the gene matches. The CDR3 covers 15 residues.

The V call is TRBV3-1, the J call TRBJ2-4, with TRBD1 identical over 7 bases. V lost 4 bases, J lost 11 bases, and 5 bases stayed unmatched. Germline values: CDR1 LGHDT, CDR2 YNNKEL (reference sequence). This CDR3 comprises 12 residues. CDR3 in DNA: TGTGCCAGCAGCCTAGGGACAGAGTTTCAGTACTTC. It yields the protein CASSLGTEFQYF.

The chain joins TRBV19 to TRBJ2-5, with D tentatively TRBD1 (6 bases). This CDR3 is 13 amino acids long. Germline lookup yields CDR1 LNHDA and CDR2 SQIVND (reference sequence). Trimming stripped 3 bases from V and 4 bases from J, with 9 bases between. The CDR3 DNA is TGTGCCAGTAGTATCGGACAGCGAGAGACCCAGTACTTC. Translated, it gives CASSIGQRETQYF.

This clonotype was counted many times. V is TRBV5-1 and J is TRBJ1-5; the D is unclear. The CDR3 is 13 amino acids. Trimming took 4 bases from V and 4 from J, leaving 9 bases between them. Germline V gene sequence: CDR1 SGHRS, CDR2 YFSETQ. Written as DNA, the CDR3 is TGCGCCAGCAGCGCGGGTCAAAATCAGCCCCAGCATTTT. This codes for CASSAGQNQPQHF.

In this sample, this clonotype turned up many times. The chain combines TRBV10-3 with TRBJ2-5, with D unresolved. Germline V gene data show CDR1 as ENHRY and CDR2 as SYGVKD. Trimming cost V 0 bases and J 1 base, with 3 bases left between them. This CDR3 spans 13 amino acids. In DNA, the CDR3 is TGTGCCATCAGTGAGTCTGCCCAAGAGACCCAGTACTTC. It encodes CAISESAQETQYF.

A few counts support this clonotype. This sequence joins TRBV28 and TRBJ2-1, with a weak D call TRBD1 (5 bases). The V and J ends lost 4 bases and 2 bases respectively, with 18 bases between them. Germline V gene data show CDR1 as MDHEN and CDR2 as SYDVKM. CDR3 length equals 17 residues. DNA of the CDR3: TGTGCCAGCAGTTCACCGACAGCGCAAACTACCTACAATGAGCAGTTCTTC. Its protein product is CASSSPTAQTTYNEQFF.

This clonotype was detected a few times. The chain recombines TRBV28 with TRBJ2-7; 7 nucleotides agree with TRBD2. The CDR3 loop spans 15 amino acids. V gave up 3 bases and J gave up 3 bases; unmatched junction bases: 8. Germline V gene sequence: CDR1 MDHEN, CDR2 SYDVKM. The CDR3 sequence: CASSFLSGGGYEQYF. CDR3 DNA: TGTGCCAGCAGTTTTCTAAGTGGGGGGGGCTACGAGCAGTACTTC.

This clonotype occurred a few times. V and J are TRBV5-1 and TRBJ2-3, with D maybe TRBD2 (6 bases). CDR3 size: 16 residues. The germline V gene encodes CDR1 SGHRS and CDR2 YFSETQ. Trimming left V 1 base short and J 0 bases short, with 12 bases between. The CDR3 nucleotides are TGCGCCAGCAGCTTGTCGGCGGAGGGAAGCACAGATACGCAGTATTTT. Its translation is CASSLSAEGSTDTQYF.

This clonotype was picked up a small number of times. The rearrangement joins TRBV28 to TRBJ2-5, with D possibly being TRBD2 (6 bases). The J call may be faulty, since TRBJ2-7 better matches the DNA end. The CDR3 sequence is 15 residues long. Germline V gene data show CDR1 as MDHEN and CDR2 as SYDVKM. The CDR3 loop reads CASSRPGGSSYEQYF. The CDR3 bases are TGTGCCAGCAGTAGACCCGGGGGTTCCTCCTACGAGCAGTACTTC.

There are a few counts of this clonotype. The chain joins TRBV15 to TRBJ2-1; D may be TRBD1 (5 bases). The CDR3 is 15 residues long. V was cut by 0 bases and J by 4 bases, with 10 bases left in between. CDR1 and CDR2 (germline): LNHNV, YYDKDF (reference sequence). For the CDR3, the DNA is TGTGCCACCAGCAGAGAAGACAGAAAATACAATGAGCAGTTCTTC. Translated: CATSREDRKYNEQFF.

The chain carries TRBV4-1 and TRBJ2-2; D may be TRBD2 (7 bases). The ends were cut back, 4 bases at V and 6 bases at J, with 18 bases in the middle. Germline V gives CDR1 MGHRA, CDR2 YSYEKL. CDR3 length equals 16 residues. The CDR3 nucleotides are TGCGCCAGCAGCCCACTAATAAGGGGGGGGTCCGGGGAGCTGTTTTTT. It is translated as CASSPLIRGGSGELFF.